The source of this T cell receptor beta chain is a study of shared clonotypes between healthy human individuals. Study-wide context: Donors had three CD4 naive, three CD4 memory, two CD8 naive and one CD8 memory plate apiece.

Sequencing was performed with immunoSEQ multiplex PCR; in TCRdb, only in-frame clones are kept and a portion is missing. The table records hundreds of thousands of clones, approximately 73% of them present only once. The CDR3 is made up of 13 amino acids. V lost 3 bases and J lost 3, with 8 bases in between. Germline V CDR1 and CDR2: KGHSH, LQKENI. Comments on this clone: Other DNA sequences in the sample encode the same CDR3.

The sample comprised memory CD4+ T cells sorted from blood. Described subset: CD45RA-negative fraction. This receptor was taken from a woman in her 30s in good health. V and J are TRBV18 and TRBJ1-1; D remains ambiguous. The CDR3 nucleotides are TGTGCCAGCTCACCGGGGAGAGACACTGAAGCTTTCTTT. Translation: CASSPGRDTEAFF.